This section outlines one T cell receptor (beta chain) sequence together with its context. In the original processing: Cell counts per sample came from amplifying reference gene primers. Clones were read by immunoSEQ multiplex PCR, and TCRdb kept only the in-frame ones, dropping some. D and trimming come from the DNA, and the V and J calls and clone size come from that table. This sample yields approximately 150,000 clones, of which 80% to 90% are seen a single time; around 11% belongs to the top ten. Either two negative PCRs, clearance, or symptom resolution qualified Cohort 3 donors as recovered. CDR1 and CDR2 from the germline V gene are SNHLY and FYNNEI. The CDR3 contains 14 residues. V was pared by 3 bases and J by 7 bases, with 12 bases between. The record originates from a study of blood T cell repertoires in COVID-19. At the level of the study: From T cells, B-cell-depleted T cells, or PBMCs came the material, which was cDNA or gDNA.

This clonotype was sampled from a man aged 60 to 75 who had recovered from COVID-19. Material: PBMCs or T cells enriched from blood (not recorded which). The rearrangement links TRBV2 to TRBJ2-2; D ambiguous. The CDR3 loop reads CASSELVGGGELFF. The CDR3 coding sequence is TGTGCCAGCAGTGAGTTGGTCGGTGGCGGGGAGCTGTTTTTT. Filled out from reference TRBV2 and TRBJ2-2, the complete variable domain reads EPEVTQTPSHQVTQMGQEVILRCVPISNHLYFYWYRQILGQKVEFLVSFYNNEISEKSEIFDDQFSVERPDGSNFTLKIRSTKLEDSAMYFCASSELVGGGELFFGEGSRLTVL.